The TCR beta chain described here comes from a study of beta chain features in type 1 diabetes. Whole-study results and caveats: Patients' naive, central memory and regulatory TCRB repertoires appeared more alike than those of healthy donors.

Comment on this clone: Its cognate antigen is unknown.

Of the isolated RNA, all was reverse transcribed, and so the sequenced material was expressed TCRB transcripts. Sequenced naive, central memory and regulatory T cell samples produced an average of about 3.7 million reads. The method was immunoSEQ multiplex PCR; TCRdb's version includes in-frame clones alone and lacks a portion of them. The repertoire holds under 450,000 clones, with over 13% as singletons. In germline, CDR1 is SQVTM, CDR2 ANQGSEA. This CDR3 region has 13 residues. Trimming cost V 4 bases and J 2 bases; bases outside gene matches: 4. The V call is TRBV29-1, the J call TRBJ2-7; 8 bases are shared with TRBD1. The TCR sequence derives from a woman aged 18-29 years in good health. Source material: naive CD4+ T cells from blood. CDR3 sequence reads: CSVGGQATYEQYF. CDR3 sequence (DNA): TGCAGCGTTGGGGGACAGGCGACCTACGAGCAGTACTTC.